Below are 11 T cell receptor beta chains sequenced from a single sample in a study of blood T cell repertoires in COVID-19. The repertoire was sequenced with immunoSEQ multiplex PCR; TCRdb's copy has only in-frame clones and lacks some. This sample carries 250,000 to 300,000 clones, 80% to 90% of them seen once, and the ten largest clones take about 10%. The source material was peripheral blood. These TCRs come from a woman aged 70-85 years with acute or convalescent COVID-19.

The chain combines TRBV7-8 with TRBJ1-6; TRBD1 aligns across 7 bases. The CDR3 runs to 16 residues. V lost 4 bases to trimming and J lost 5 bases; unmatched junction nucleotides: 8. From germline, CDR1 is SGHVS and CDR2 FQNEAQ. The CDR3 spells CASSSQFRGDNSPLHF. CDR3 bases: TGTGCCAGCAGCTCCCAGTTCAGGGGGGATAATTCACCCCTCCACTTT.

The chain links TRBV5-1 to TRBJ2-5, with D possibly being TRBD2 (5 bases). This CDR3 comprises 17 residues. Trimming left V 3 bases short and J 1 base short, with 19 bases between. Per the germline V gene, CDR1 is SGHRS and CDR2 is YFSETQ. Here the CDR3 DNA reads TGCGCCAGCAGCTCGGAGGCTGGGGAGAGGCGCCAAGAGACCCAGTACTTC. Translation gives CASSSEAGERRQETQYF.

The V gene is TRBV19, the J gene TRBJ1-5, with a tentative D call TRBD1 (5 bases). Per the germline V gene, CDR1 is LNHDA and CDR2 is SQIVND (reference sequence). V dropped 4 bases and J dropped 7 bases, with 17 bases sitting between them. This CDR3 spans 15 amino acids. The CDR3 sequence: CASSTQTGGGQPQHF. CDR3 sequence (DNA): TGTGCCAGTAGTACCCAGACTGGCGGGGGACAGCCCCAGCATTTT. Full variable domain (outside the CDR3, taken from reference TRBV19 and TRBJ1-5): DGGITQSPKYLFRKEGQNVTLSCEQNLNHDAMYWYRQDPGQGLRLIYYSQIVNDFQKGDIAEGYSVSREKKESFPLTVTSAQKNPTAFYLCASSTQTGGGQPQHFGDGTRLSIL.

This chain connects TRBV7-2 to TRBJ1-1; the D is unclear. The CDR3 runs to 14 residues. V lost 2 bases and J lost 2, with 9 bases in between. Per germline, CDR1 SGHTA and CDR2 FQGNSA. The CDR3 DNA follows: TGTGCCAGCAGCTTATTCCAGATTAACACTGAAGCTTTCTTT. It yields the protein CASSLFQINTEAFF.

The chain recombines TRBV18 with TRBJ1-1, with TRBD1 as a possible D gene (5 bases). The CDR3 is 16 residues long. V lost 3 bases and J lost 3, with 17 bases in between. In germline, CDR1 is KGHSH, CDR2 LQKENI. The CDR3 DNA reads TGTGCCAGCTCACCCTACCGGGGGGATGGCCACACTGAAGCTTTCTTT. This translates into CASSPYRGDGHTEAFF.

The chain recombines TRBV10-1 with TRBJ2-3; no firm D call. The CDR3 is 13 amino acids. Trimming pared 6 bases from V and 5 bases from J, leaving 12 bases between. Germline CDR1 is WNHNN and CDR2 is SYGVQD (reference sequence). The CDR3 region is CASSPRTQDTQYF. In DNA form, the CDR3 reads TGCGCCAGCAGCCCGCGAACCCAAGATACGCAGTATTTT.

The chain employs TRBV7-9 and TRBJ2-5; D is undetermined. Germline CDR1 SEHNR, CDR2 FQNEAQ (reference sequence). V lost 4 bases, J lost 5 bases, and 11 bases lay in between. The CDR3 sequence is 13 residues long. The CDR3 spells CASSSRLGETQYF. In DNA form, the CDR3 reads TGTGCCAGCAGCTCACGGCTCGGGGAGACCCAGTACTTC.

The chain recombines TRBV2 with TRBJ1-2; 7 bases fit TRBD1. Germline loops: CDR1 SNHLY, CDR2 FYNNEI. The CDR3 is 14 residues long. Trimming took 1 base from V and 8 from J; bases not matched to a gene: 7. CDR3 residues: CASSEGATGKGYTF. The CDR3 DNA reads TGTGCCAGCAGTGAAGGGGCGACAGGGAAAGGCTACACCTTC.

The V gene is TRBV28, the J gene TRBJ2-7, with D maybe TRBD1 (5 bases). V lost 8 bases and J lost 6, with 14 bases in between. Germline assignment: CDR1 MDHEN and CDR2 SYDVKM. The CDR3 is 12 amino acids. CDR3 DNA: TGTGCCAGCGGTCCCCTCAGGGCCGAGCAGTACTTC. It yields the protein CASGPLRAEQYF.

The chain couples TRBV11-2 to TRBJ2-7; 7 bases map to TRBD1. Germline V gene lookup returns CDR1 SGHAT and CDR2 FQNNGV. This CDR3 contains 16 residues. The trim removed 1 base at V and 3 bases at J, leaving 9 bases unmatched. This CDR3 is CASSLVGGRGFYEQYF. The CDR3 nucleotides are TGTGCCAGCAGCTTAGTAGGGGGCAGAGGGTTCTACGAGCAGTACTTC.

The chain recombines TRBV4-1 with TRBJ1-5; the D is unclear. CDR3 length: 17 amino acids. Looked up from germline, CDR1 is MGHRA and CDR2 is YSYEKL. With 0 bases removed from V and 4 bases from J, the gap between germline ends came to 16 bases. This chain's CDR3 is CASSQDRETLVNQPQHF. DNA for the CDR3: TGCGCCAGCAGCCAAGATAGGGAGACCCTAGTTAATCAGCCCCAGCATTTT.